The 30 T cell receptor beta chains below come from one sample, sequenced in a study of blood T cell repertoires in COVID-19. This table comes from immunoSEQ multiplex PCR, and its TCRdb copy is limited to in-frame clones, with some not included. This table has about 160,000 clones, over 80% appearing once. Sequenced sample: peripheral blood. Receptors originate from a man aged 70 or older who had recovered from COVID-19.

This clone was seen a few times. The chain has TRBV24-1 and TRBJ2-3; a weak D match, TRBD1 (6 bases). Germline CDR1 is KGHDR and CDR2 is SFDVKD. V lost 3 bases and J lost 5, with 17 bases in between. This CDR3 is built from 16 residues. The CDR3 here is CATSDPSGGVKDTQYF. CDR3 DNA: TGTGCCACCAGTGATCCTTCTGGGGGCGTAAAAGATACGCAGTATTTT.

This clone has only a few counts. V usage is TRBV7-2 and J usage is TRBJ2-2, with 12 bases fitting TRBD2. The CDR3 has 16 amino acids. The V gene end was trimmed by 3 bases and the J gene end by 4 bases; junction bases not matched to a gene: 3. The germline CDR1 and CDR2 sequences are SGHTA and FQGNSA. This chain's CDR3 is CASSFTSGRITGELFF. The CDR3 DNA reads as TGTGCCAGCAGCTTTACTAGCGGGAGGATCACCGGGGAGCTGTTTTTT.

This chain links TRBV30 with TRBJ1-5; 7 bases are shared with TRBD1. The junction had 7 bases not matched to a gene; V was cut back by 1 base and J by 4 bases. The CDR3 is made up of 15 amino acids. Germline CDR1 reads GTSNPN; CDR2 reads SVGIG (reference sequence). CDR3 amino acids: CAWSEGAGGNQPQHF. The CDR3 nucleotides read TGTGCCTGGAGTGAGGGGGCTGGGGGAAATCAGCCCCAGCATTTT.

The V call is TRBV20-1, the J call TRBJ2-1; tentatively, D is TRBD1 (5 bases). This CDR3 comprises 10 residues. V dropped 8 bases and J dropped 4 bases, with 6 bases sitting between them. Germline V gives CDR1 DFQATT, CDR2 SNEGSKA (reference sequence). The CDR3 nucleotides are TGCAGTACAGGATACAATGAGCAGTTCTTC. This translates into CSTGYNEQFF.

V gene TRBV6-6 combines with J gene TRBJ1-1; perhaps TRBD1 as D (6 bases). The V gene's germline CDR1 is MNHNY and CDR2 SVGAGI (reference sequence). The length of the CDR3 is 15 residues. V shed 3 bases and J shed 0 bases, with 11 bases lying between them. CDR3 DNA sequence: TGTGCCAGCAGTTATCTACAGGGCCTGAACACTGAAGCTTTCTTT. It translates to CASSYLQGLNTEAFF.

The rearrangement uses TRBV2 and TRBJ2-1, with TRBD1 as a possible D gene (5 bases). The V gene's germline CDR1 is SNHLY and CDR2 FYNNEI. The CDR3 extends over 15 amino acids. V was clipped by 7 bases and J by 2 bases, with 15 bases between them. The CDR3 coding sequence is TGTGCCAGCAAGGGTAGGACGGACACCTACAATGAGCAGTTCTTC. It yields the protein CASKGRTDTYNEQFF.

This clone has a handful of counts. The V call is TRBV18, the J call TRBJ2-7, with 8 bases lining up with TRBD1. The length of the CDR3 is 13 residues. Per germline, CDR1 KGHSH and CDR2 LQKENI. Unmatched junction bases numbered 4, after V lost 3 bases and J lost 6 bases. In DNA form, the CDR3 reads TGTGCCAGCTCACCGGGACAGGAACTCGAGCAGTACTTC. Translated, it gives CASSPGQELEQYF.

The chain is built from TRBV7-3 and TRBJ2-1; 7 nucleotides line up with TRBD2. Trimming at V came to 5 bases and at J to 4 bases, leaving 8 bases not matched to a gene. Germline V gives CDR1 SGHTA, CDR2 FQGTGA. There are 15 residues in the CDR3. The DNA for the CDR3 is TGTGCCAGCAGCGGGACCGGGACTAAATACAATGAGCAGTTCTTC. Protein: CASSGTGTKYNEQFF.

In regard to this clone: Different DNA sequences within this sample yield the same CDR3. CDR3: CASSAWGRGTDTQYF. Here the CDR3 DNA reads TGTGCCAGCAGCGCGTGGGGGAGGGGAACAGATACGCAGTATTTT. The rearrangement links TRBV9 to TRBJ2-3, with TRBD2 matching over 7 bases. The ends lost 3 bases at V and 3 bases at J; junction bases unmatched: 7. CDR3 length equals 15 residues. Germline V gene lookup returns CDR1 SGDLS and CDR2 YYNGEE. The entire variable domain, with the rest obtained from reference TRBV9 and TRBJ2-3, is as follows: DSGVTQTPKHLITATGQRVTLRCSPRSGDLSVYWYQQSLDQGLQFLIQYYNGEERAKGNILERFSAQQFPDLHSELNLSSLELGDSALYFCASSAWGRGTDTQYFGPGTRLTVL.

V gene TRBV7-2 combines with J gene TRBJ1-1, with TRBD1 as a possible D gene (5 bases). The CDR3 has 14 residues. In germline, CDR1 is SGHTA, CDR2 FQGNSA. Trimming took 2 bases from V and 5 from J, leaving 12 bases between them. The CDR3 DNA reads TGTGCCAGCAGCTTAAGGGCCCGGGGGACTGAAGCTTTCTTT. Protein product: CASSLRARGTEAFF.

In this sample, this clone turned up a few times. The chain joins TRBV5-8 to TRBJ1-1; maybe TRBD1 (5 bases). CDR1 and CDR2 from the germline V gene are SGHTS and YDEGEE. V was pared by 7 bases and J by 2 bases, with 12 bases between. CDR3 length: 13 amino acids. The CDR3 nucleotides are TGTGCCAGCGGTACCGGGACTAACACTGAAGCTTTCTTT. This sequence encodes CASGTGTNTEAFF.

The chain employs TRBV3-1 (or the pseudogene TRBV3-2) and TRBJ2-5; no clear D. V lost 0 bases and J 7 bases, leaving 12 bases between the germline ends. This CDR3 contains 14 residues. Per germline, CDR1 LGHDT and CDR2 YNNKEL (reference sequence). The CDR3 region has the DNA TGTGCCAGCAGCCAAGAGATCCCTTCGGGGACCCAGTACTTC. This translates into CASSQEIPSGTQYF.

The chain has TRBV27 and TRBJ2-1; 7 bases align to TRBD2. The CDR3 contains 14 residues. J lost 8 bases, V lost 6 bases, and 10 bases had no gene match. Germline V CDR1 and CDR2: MNHEY, SMNVEV (reference sequence). This chain's CDR3 is CASSGLVLADEQFF. CDR3 in DNA: TGTGCCAGCAGCGGACTAGTTTTAGCGGATGAGCAGTTCTTC.

The chain combines TRBV4-1 with TRBJ2-2; the match to TRBD1 covers 9 bases. V shed 2 bases and J 4 bases; nucleotides not matched to a gene: 5. Looked up from germline, CDR1 is MGHRA and CDR2 is YSYEKL. The CDR3 sequence is 16 residues long. CDR3 loop: CASSQLTGGFTGELFF. The CDR3, as DNA: TGCGCCAGCAGCCAATTGACAGGGGGTTTCACCGGGGAGCTGTTTTTT.

This clone was observed a few times. This chain links TRBV5-4 with TRBJ1-2, with D possibly matching TRBD1 (5 bases). Looked up from germline, CDR1 is SGHNT and CDR2 is YYREEE (reference sequence). Trimming took 3 bases from V and 4 from J, leaving 13 bases between them. This CDR3 contains 14 residues. The CDR3 DNA reads as TGTGCCAGCAGCTCGGGGGACGAGCTCTATGGCTACACCTTC. Translated, it gives CASSSGDELYGYTF.

This clone was observed once. This rearrangement joins TRBV5-6 to TRBJ2-7; D is possibly TRBD2 (6 bases). The germline V gene has CDR1 SGHDT and CDR2 YYEEEE. This CDR3 comprises 14 residues. V was shortened by 3 bases and J by 3 bases, with 13 bases between the two germline ends. Written as DNA, the CDR3 is TGTGCCAGCAGCTCGGGTTGGGGGGACTACGAGCAGTACTTC. This encodes CASSSGWGDYEQYF.

This clone came up many times. The chain joins TRBV19 to TRBJ1-6; D is ambiguous. The CDR3 has 18 amino acids. Trimming left V 6 bases short and J 2 bases short, with 20 bases between. CDR1 is LNHDA and CDR2 is SQIVND in the germline V gene (reference sequence). CDR3 region: CASSDRLYSGTYNSPLHF. The CDR3 DNA reads as TGTGCCAGTAGCGACCGGCTCTACTCAGGCACCTATAATTCACCCCTCCACTTT.

The V gene is TRBV19, the J gene TRBJ1-3; no firm D call. The CDR3 totals 16 residues. Trimming took off 7 bases at V and 2 bases at J, with 18 bases between the two ends. Germline CDR1 and CDR2: LNHDA and SQIVND (reference sequence). The CDR3 bases are TGTGCCAGTACCGGCTCTGACGGGAGGGCTGGAAACACCATATATTTT. This sequence encodes CASTGSDGRAGNTIYF.

The genes are TRBV24-1 and TRBJ2-1, with TRBD1 identical over 7 bases. The germline gives CDR1 KGHDR, CDR2 SFDVKD. The CDR3 has 16 residues. The ends lost 4 bases at V and 2 bases at J; junction bases unmatched: 7. The CDR3, as DNA: TGTGCCACCAGTGACCCTTCCGGGACAGCCTACAATGAGCAGTTCTTC. It is translated as CATSDPSGTAYNEQFF.

This clone appeared a single time. The gene calls are TRBV27 and TRBJ1-1; D is undetermined. V shed 2 bases and J shed 1 base, with 5 bases lying between them. The germline V gene encodes CDR1 MNHEY and CDR2 SMNVEV (reference sequence). This CDR3 region has 13 residues. CDR3 amino acids: CASSLVKNTEAFF. DNA of the CDR3: TGTGCCAGCAGTTTAGTTAAGAACACTGAAGCTTTCTTT.

As to this clone: The junction departs from germline at one end; a sequencing error may be responsible. The genes are TRBV11-2 and TRBJ1-1; perhaps TRBD1 as D (5 bases). The CDR3 contains 12 residues. Germline V gives CDR1 SGHAT, CDR2 FQNNGV. DNA for the CDR3: TGTGCCAGCAGCTTAACCCAAGTGGACATCTTTTTT. Its translation: CASSLTQVDIFF.

This rearrangement joins TRBV7-2 to TRBJ2-1; weak D call: TRBD2 (6 bases). CDR3 size: 14 residues. CDR1 SGHTA and CDR2 FQGNSA come from the germline V gene. Trimming shortened V by 1 base and J by 9 bases, and 13 bases separated the two germline ends. CDR3 amino acids: CASSLETGAGEQFF. CDR3 bases: TGTGCCAGCAGCTTAGAAACGGGAGCGGGTGAGCAGTTCTTC.

The rearrangement joins TRBV29-1 to TRBJ2-3; TRBD1 is a possible D gene (6 bases). This CDR3 has 17 amino acids. The V gene's germline CDR1 is SQVTM and CDR2 ANQGSEA. Trimming removed 0 bases from V and 4 bases from J, with 20 bases in between. The CDR3 nucleotides read TGCAGCGTTGAAGATACAGGGCCTGGGGGTGGGGCAGATACGCAGTATTTT. It specifies CSVEDTGPGGGADTQYF.

The rearrangement joins TRBV3-1 (or the pseudogene TRBV3-2) to TRBJ2-1; 7 bases align to TRBD2. There are 14 residues in the CDR3. Germline CDR1 is LGHDT and CDR2 is YNNKEL (reference sequence). The V gene end was trimmed by 4 bases and the J gene end by 10 bases; junction bases not matched to a gene: 10. CDR3 DNA: TGTGCCAGCAGCCCTGCTTCCGGGGGGTTGGAGCAGTTCTTC. It yields the protein CASSPASGGLEQFF.

The chain links TRBV5-3 to TRBJ2-7; D not resolved. TRBV5-3 belongs to the ORF category, with a function that is uncertain. This CDR3 contains 16 residues. V lost 1 base and J lost 8, with 22 bases in between. The chain's CDR3 is CARSLTVVPASRKQYF. CDR3 nucleotides: TGTGCCAGAAGCTTGACTGTTGTACCGGCTAGTCGCAAGCAGTACTTC.

V and J are TRBV7-2 and TRBJ2-1, with 7 bases aligning to TRBD1. V trimming: 3 bases; J trimming: 3 bases; junction bases outside the gene matches: 8. The germline V gene has CDR1 SGHTA and CDR2 FQGNSA. CDR3 length equals 16 residues. The CDR3 DNA reads TGTGCCAGCAGCTTTGGAGACAGGGCGCGCTACAATGAGCAGTTCTTC. Translating gives CASSFGDRARYNEQFF.

The chain couples TRBV19 to TRBJ2-7; 13 bases agree with TRBD2. Germline CDR1 is LNHDA and CDR2 is SQIVND (reference sequence). V shed 5 bases and J 2 bases; nucleotides not matched to a gene: 9. The CDR3 consists of 17 residues. Written as DNA, the CDR3 is TGTGCCAGTAGTGTAAACTGGGGACTAGCGGGGCCCTACGAGCAGTACTTC. It specifies CASSVNWGLAGPYEQYF.

The chain is built from TRBV2 and TRBJ2-7; 10 bases fit TRBD2. The CDR3 is made up of 15 amino acids. CDR1 SNHLY and CDR2 FYNNEI come from the germline V gene. The V and J ends lost 6 bases and 5 bases, in that order; junction bases with no gene match: 10. CDR3 loop: CASSLRGTSANEQYF. The CDR3 DNA reads TGTGCCAGCAGCCTTCGAGGGACTAGCGCAAACGAGCAGTACTTC.

The gene calls are TRBV20-1 and TRBJ1-2, with D uncertain. Germline V gives CDR1 DFQATT, CDR2 SNEGSKA (reference sequence). V dropped 7 bases and J dropped 3 bases, with 6 bases sitting between them. There are 10 residues in the CDR3. The CDR3 protein is CSGEDYGYTF. The CDR3 DNA follows: TGCAGTGGGGAGGACTATGGCTACACCTTC.

This chain connects TRBV28 to TRBJ1-2, with TRBD1 as a possible D gene (6 bases). This CDR3 is 15 amino acids long. The V end was cut by 10 bases, the J end by 1 base, with 19 bases between. Germline loops: CDR1 MDHEN, CDR2 SYDVKM. In nucleotides, the CDR3 is TGTGCCACTACTCCCGGACAGTTGATTAACTATGGCTACACCTTC. Translation gives CATTPGQLINYGYTF.